The rows below give T cell receptor beta chains drawn from one sample of a study of cytomegalovirus exposure and HLA in healthy donors. Produced via immunoSEQ multiplex PCR; TCRdb's table is partial and in-frame only. The data contain 150,000 to 200,000 clones, roughly 80% of them seen just once; the ten biggest clones take up around 4%. The sample taken for sequencing was PBMCs. These TCRs come from a man aged 50 or older in good health and CMV-seronegative. The CDR3 runs from the conserved cysteine through the conserved F or W. A D gene is named only where the DNA matches it firmly. Clone size, where shown, is once, few, many, or a class for clones that have expanded.

TRBV19	TRBJ2-6	.	.	CASTTGSRGANVLTF	TGTGCCAGTACTACAGGGTCAAGGGGGGCCAACGTCCTGACTTTC
TRBV9	TRBJ1-1	.	.	CASSVSEGNTEAFF	TGTGCCAGCAGCGTATCGGAGGGGAACACTGAAGCTTTCTTT
TRBV5-1	TRBJ2-4	.	.	CASSLAGAFSNIQYF	TGCGCCAGCAGCTTGGCCGGAGCTTTCTCGAACATTCAGTACTTC
TRBV5-1	TRBJ1-3	.	.	CASSLPTVFPGNTIYF	TGCGCCAGCAGCTTGCCGACAGTTTTCCCCGGAAACACCATATATTTT
TRBV10-3	TRBJ2-2	.	.	CAISESTGRVTGELFF	TGTGCCATCAGTGAGTCAACAGGGAGGGTAACCGGGGAGCTGTTTTTT
TRBV29-1	TRBJ2-7	.	TRBD1	CSVGRTGAYEQYF	TGCAGCGTCGGACGGACAGGGGCCTACGAGCAGTACTTC
TRBV27	TRBJ2-7	.	TRBD2	CASSSLGLAVASQYF	TGTGCCAGCAGTTCCTTGGGACTAGCGGTGGCATCGCAGTACTTC
TRBV5-1	TRBJ2-1	.	.	CATSDSYNEQFF	TGCGCCACTTCGGACAGTTACAATGAGCAGTTCTTC
TRBV18	TRBJ1-3	.	.	CASTSTRSGNTIYF	TGTGCCAGCACCTCTACTCGCTCTGGAAACACCATATATTTT
TRBV6-5	TRBJ1-3	.	.	CASTPGGSGNTIYF	TGTGCCAGCACTCCGGGGGGCTCTGGAAACACCATATATTTT
TRBV29-1	TRBJ1-4	.	.	CSVLSGEFEKLFF	TGCAGCGTGCTTTCAGGGGAGTTTGAAAAACTGTTTTTT
TRBV10-1	TRBJ2-4	once	.	CASRSAHRAAKNIQYF	TGCGCCAGCAGAAGTGCCCACAGGGCGGCCAAAAACATTCAGTACTTC
TRBV7-9	TRBJ1-1	.	.	CASSLVQGNTEAFF	TGTGCCAGCAGCTTAGTGCAGGGGAACACTGAAGCTTTCTTT
TRBV7-3	TRBJ1-1	.	.	CASSLQGGGMNTEAFF	TGTGCCAGCAGCCTACAGGGTGGAGGAATGAACACTGAAGCTTTCTTT
TRBV7-9	TRBJ1-1	.	.	CSSSLVAGANTEAFF	TGTTCCAGCAGCTTAGTGGCGGGTGCGAACACTGAAGCTTTCTTT
TRBV6-5	TRBJ2-5	once	TRBD2	CASSYASLGGEQYF	TGTGCCAGCAGTTACGCGTCCTTGGGAGGGGAGCAGTACTTC
TRBV16	TRBJ1-4	.	.	CASSQPRGRPDEKLFF	TGTGCCAGCAGCCAACCCCGAGGAAGGCCTGATGAAAAACTGTTTTTT
TRBV1	TRBJ2-5	.	.	CTSSPGLADFQETQYF	TGCACCAGCAGCCCGGGACTAGCGGATTTCCAAGAGACCCAGTACTTC
TRBV27	TRBJ2-1	.	.	CASSLPQGNEQFF	TGTGCCAGTAGTTTACCCCAGGGCAATGAGCAGTTCTTC
TRBV30	TRBJ1-3	once	.	CAWSVSPDTIYF	TGTGCCTGGAGTGTTTCCCCAGACACCATATATTTT
TRBV29-1	TRBJ2-7	.	.	CSVEFQGGYEQYF	TGCAGCGTTGAATTTCAGGGGGGCTACGAGCAGTACTTC
TRBV27	TRBJ2-7	.	TRBD1	CASSLGVPGQGVYEQYF	TGTGCCAGCAGTTTAGGGGTGCCGGGACAGGGAGTTTACGAGCAGTACTTC
TRBV6-5	TRBJ2-7	.	.	CASSYLGTYEQYF	TGTGCCAGCAGTTACCTTGGGACTTACGAGCAGTACTTC
TRBV11-1	TRBJ1-1	.	TRBD1	CASSGRDRENTEAFF	TGTGCCAGCAGCGGCCGGGACAGAGAAAACACTGAAGCTTTCTTT
TRBV10-3	TRBJ2-3	.	TRBD2	CAISDGGGNTDTQYF	TGTGCCATCAGTGACGGGGGGGGCAACACAGATACGCAGTATTTT
TRBV20-1	TRBJ2-7	.	.	CSATDSGEQYF	TGCAGTGCTACTGACTCGGGGGAGCAGTACTTC
TRBV5-5	TRBJ1-3	.	.	CASMYLRNSGNTIYF	TGTGCCAGCATGTACCTGCGAAACTCTGGAAACACCATATATTTT
TRBV9	TRBJ2-7	.	.	CASSAQAGTNSYEQYF	TGTGCCAGCAGCGCCCAAGCCGGGACAAACTCCTACGAGCAGTACTTC
TRBV30	TRBJ2-7	.	.	CAWSTGSAYEQYF	TGTGCCTGGAGTACCGGGTCAGCCTACGAGCAGTACTTC
TRBV9	TRBJ1-1	.	.	CASSSGVGTEAFF	TGTGCCAGCAGCTCAGGCGTGGGCACTGAAGCTTTCTTT
TRBV7-9	TRBJ2-2	few	.	CASSVTTVTGELFF	TGTGCCAGCAGCGTAACGACAGTCACCGGGGAGCTGTTTTTT
TRBV7-2	TRBJ2-7	.	TRBD1	CASSLDQTGGTYYF	TGTGCCAGCAGCTTGGACCAGACAGGGGGAACTTACTACTTC
TRBV5-1	TRBJ2-2	.	TRBD1	CASSLLPQGATLKNTGELFF	TGCGCCAGCAGCTTGCTACCACAGGGGGCTACCTTAAAGAACACCGGGGAGCTGTTTTTT
TRBV10-2	TRBJ1-5	.	.	CASTGQKNQPQHF	TGCGCCAGCACCGGACAGAAAAATCAGCCCCAGCATTTT
TRBV18	TRBJ2-7	.	.	CASSPPSYYEQYF	TGTGCCAGCTCACCACCCAGTTACTACGAGCAGTACTTC
TRBV18	TRBJ1-3	.	.	CASSPDRSSGNTIYF	TGTGCCAGCTCACCAGACAGGTCCTCTGGAAACACCATATATTTT
TRBV18	TRBJ2-1	.	TRBD1	CASSSDRGSGNEQFF	TGTGCCAGCTCCTCCGACAGGGGGTCGGGGAATGAGCAGTTCTTC
TRBV7-9	TRBJ2-7	.	.	CASSLQDESYEQYF	TGTGCCAGCAGCCTACAGGATGAGTCCTACGAGCAGTACTTC
TRBV19	TRBJ2-6	once	.	CASSGGLSSGANVLTF	TGTGCCAGTAGTGGGGGCTTAAGCTCTGGGGCCAACGTCCTGACTTTC
TRBV7-8	TRBJ2-2	.	TRBD1	CASSFFGTGRTGELFF	TGTGCCAGCAGCTTCTTCGGGACAGGGCGAACCGGGGAGCTGTTTTTT
TRBV19	TRBJ2-7	.	.	CASGGQGYEQYF	TGTGCCAGTGGGGGCCAGGGCTACGAGCAGTACTTC
TRBV15	TRBJ1-4	.	.	CATSTLGGPLREKLFF	TGTGCCACCAGCACCCTGGGTGGGCCCCTTCGAGAAAAACTGTTTTTT
TRBV7-6	TRBJ2-3	.	.	CASSLGSPRIDTQYF	TGTGCCAGCAGCTTAGGTAGTCCCCGTATAGATACGCAGTATTTT
TRBV6-6	TRBJ2-7	.	.	CASSPGQLYSYEQYF	TGTGCCAGCAGCCCCGGACAGTTGTACTCCTACGAGCAGTACTTC
TRBV9	TRBJ1-3	.	TRBD1	CASSVEGAAGNTIYF	TGTGCCAGCAGCGTAGAGGGGGCGGCTGGAAACACCATATATTTT
TRBV6-5	TRBJ1-1	few	.	CASSLTGPTEAFF	TGTGCCAGCAGTCTGACAGGACCCACTGAAGCTTTCTTT
TRBV7-6	TRBJ2-5	.	TRBD1	CASSPTGSLQTQYF	TGTGCCAGCAGCCCGACAGGGTCCCTTCAGACCCAGTACTTC
TRBV27	TRBJ1-2	.	.	CASSQDRTNYGYTF	TGTGCCAGCAGTCAGGACAGAACTAACTATGGCTACACCTTC
TRBV16	TRBJ2-7	.	.	CASSQRAPGGGEQYF	TGTGCCAGCAGCCAAAGGGCCCCAGGGGGAGGCGAGCAGTACTTC
TRBV9	TRBJ1-6	.	TRBD1	CASSPRSGQGTPLHF	TGTGCCAGCAGCCCCCGCTCGGGACAGGGAACACCCCTCCACTTT
TRBV11-2	TRBJ2-2	.	.	CASSTGNTGELFF	TGTGCCAGCAGCACAGGAAACACCGGGGAGCTGTTTTTT
TRBV28	TRBJ2-2	.	.	CASKSRRGNTGELFF	TGTGCCAGCAAATCTAGGAGGGGAAACACCGGGGAGCTGTTTTTT
TRBV29-1	TRBJ1-2	few	.	CSVEFGQGYGYTF	TGCAGCGTGGAGTTCGGGCAGGGGTATGGCTACACCTTC
TRBV19	TRBJ2-1	.	.	CATRDTPQGQFF	TGTGCCACCAGGGACACACCTCAGGGGCAGTTCTTC
TRBV6-1	TRBJ2-7	.	.	CASSDPGPQGGITYEQYF	TGTGCCAGCAGTGACCCGGGCCCACAGGGGGGGATCACCTACGAGCAGTACTTC
TRBV7-8	TRBJ2-1	once	.	CASSPGTLTGGQFF	TGTGCCAGCAGCCCGGGGACTCTGACCGGGGGGCAGTTCTTC
TRBV7-2	TRBJ2-2	.	TRBD1	CASSPRETGFNTGELFF	TGTGCCAGCAGCCCGCGCGAGACAGGGTTCAACACCGGGGAGCTGTTTTTT
TRBV2	TRBJ2-7	.	TRBD2	CASSLSGGITYEQYF	TGTGCCAGCAGTCTTAGCGGGGGTATCACCTACGAGCAGTACTTC
TRBV7-9	TRBJ1-2	.	.	CASRAEKGYTF	TGTGCCAGCAGGGCTGAAAAGGGCTACACCTTC